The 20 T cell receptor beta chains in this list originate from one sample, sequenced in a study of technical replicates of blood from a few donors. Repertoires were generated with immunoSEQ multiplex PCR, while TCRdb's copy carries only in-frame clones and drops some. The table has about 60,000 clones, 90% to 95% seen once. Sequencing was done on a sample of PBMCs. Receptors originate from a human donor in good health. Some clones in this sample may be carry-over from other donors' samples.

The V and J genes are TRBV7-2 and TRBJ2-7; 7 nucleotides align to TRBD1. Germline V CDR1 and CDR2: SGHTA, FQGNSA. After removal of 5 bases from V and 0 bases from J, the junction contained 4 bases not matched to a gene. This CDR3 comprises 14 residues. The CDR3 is CASSPQGDSYEQYF. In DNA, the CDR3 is TGTGCCAGCAGCCCCCAGGGGGACTCCTACGAGCAGTACTTC. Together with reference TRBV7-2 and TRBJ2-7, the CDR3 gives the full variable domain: GAGVSQSPSNKVTEKGKDVELRCDPISGHTALYWYRQSLGQGLEFLIYFQGNSAPDKSGLPSDRFSAERTGGSVSTLTIQRTQQEDSAVYLCASSPQGDSYEQYFGPGTRLTVT.

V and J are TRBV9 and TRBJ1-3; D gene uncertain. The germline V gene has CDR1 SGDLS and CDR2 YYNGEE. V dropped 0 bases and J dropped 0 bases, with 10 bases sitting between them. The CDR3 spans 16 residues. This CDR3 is CASSVGPVYSGNTIYF. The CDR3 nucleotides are TGTGCCAGCAGCGTAGGGCCCGTTTACTCTGGAAACACCATATATTTT. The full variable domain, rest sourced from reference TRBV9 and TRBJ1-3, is DSGVTQTPKHLITATGQRVTLRCSPRSGDLSVYWYQQSLDQGLQFLIQYYNGEERAKGNILERFSAQQFPDLHSELNLSSLELGDSALYFCASSVGPVYSGNTIYFGEGSWLTVV.

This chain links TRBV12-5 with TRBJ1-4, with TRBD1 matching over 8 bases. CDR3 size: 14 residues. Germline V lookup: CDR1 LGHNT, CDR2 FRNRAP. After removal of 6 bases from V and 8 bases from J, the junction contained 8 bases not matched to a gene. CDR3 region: CASGRTGRGEKLFF. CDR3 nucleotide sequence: TGTGCTAGTGGCCGGACAGGGCGAGGGGAAAAACTGTTTTTT.

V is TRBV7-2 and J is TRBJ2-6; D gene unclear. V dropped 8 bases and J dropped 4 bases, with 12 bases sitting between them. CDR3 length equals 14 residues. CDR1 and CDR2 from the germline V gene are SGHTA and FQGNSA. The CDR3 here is CASARSLGANVLTF. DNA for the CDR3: TGTGCCAGCGCGCGCTCCTTAGGGGCCAACGTCCTGACTTTC.

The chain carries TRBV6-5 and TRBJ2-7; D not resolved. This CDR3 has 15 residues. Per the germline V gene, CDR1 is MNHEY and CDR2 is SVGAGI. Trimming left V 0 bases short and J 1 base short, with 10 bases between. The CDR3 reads CASSYSSDPSYEQYF. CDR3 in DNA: TGTGCCAGCAGTTACTCAAGCGACCCGTCCTACGAGCAGTACTTC.

CDR3 in amino acids: CASSLVSGLAGGTDTQYF. For the CDR3, the DNA is TGTGCCAGCAGCTTAGTTTCGGGACTAGCGGGGGGCACAGATACGCAGTATTTT. This chain joins TRBV7-6 and TRBJ2-3; 14 bases are a match to TRBD2. This CDR3 is 18 amino acids long. V trimming: 1 base; J trimming: 1 base; junction bases outside the gene matches: 4. Germline lookup yields CDR1 SGHVS and CDR2 FNYEAQ.

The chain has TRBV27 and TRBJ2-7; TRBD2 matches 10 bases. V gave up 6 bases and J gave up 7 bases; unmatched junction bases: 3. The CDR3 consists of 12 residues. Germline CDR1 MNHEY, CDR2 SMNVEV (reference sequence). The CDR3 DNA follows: TGTGCCAGCAGGCCACTAGCGGGAGAGCAGTACTTC. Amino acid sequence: CASRPLAGEQYF.

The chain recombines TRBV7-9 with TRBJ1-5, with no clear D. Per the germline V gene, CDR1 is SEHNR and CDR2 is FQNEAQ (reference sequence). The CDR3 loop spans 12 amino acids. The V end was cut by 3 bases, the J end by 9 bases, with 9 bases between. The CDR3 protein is CASSFGLRPQHF. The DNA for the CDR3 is TGTGCCAGCAGCTTTGGGCTTCGGCCCCAGCATTTT.

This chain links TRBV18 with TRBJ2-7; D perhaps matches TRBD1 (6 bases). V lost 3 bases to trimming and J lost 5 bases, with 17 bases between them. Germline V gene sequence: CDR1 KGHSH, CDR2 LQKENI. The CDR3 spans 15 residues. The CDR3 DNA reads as TGTGCCAGCTCACCCCCCGGGACAAGGATGAACGAGCAGTACTTC. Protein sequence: CASSPPGTRMNEQYF.

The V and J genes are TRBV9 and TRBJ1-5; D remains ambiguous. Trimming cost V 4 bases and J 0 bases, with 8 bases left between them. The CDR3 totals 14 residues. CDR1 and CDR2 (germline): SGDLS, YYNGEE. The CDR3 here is CASSPTHSNQPQHF. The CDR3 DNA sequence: TGTGCCAGCAGCCCGACACATAGCAATCAGCCCCAGCATTTT.

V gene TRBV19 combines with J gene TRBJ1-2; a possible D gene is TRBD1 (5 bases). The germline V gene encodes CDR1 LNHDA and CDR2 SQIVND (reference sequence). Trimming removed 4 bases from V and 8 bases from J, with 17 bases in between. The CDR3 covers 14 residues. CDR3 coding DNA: TGTGCCAGTAGTACCCAACAGGACCTTAGAGGCTACACCTTC. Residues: CASSTQQDLRGYTF.

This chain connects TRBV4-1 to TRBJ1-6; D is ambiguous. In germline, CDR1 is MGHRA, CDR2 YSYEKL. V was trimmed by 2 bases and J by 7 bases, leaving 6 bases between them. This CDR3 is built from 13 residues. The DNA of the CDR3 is TGCGCCAGCAGCCAAACTTTAAATTCACCCCTCCACTTT. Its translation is CASSQTLNSPLHF.

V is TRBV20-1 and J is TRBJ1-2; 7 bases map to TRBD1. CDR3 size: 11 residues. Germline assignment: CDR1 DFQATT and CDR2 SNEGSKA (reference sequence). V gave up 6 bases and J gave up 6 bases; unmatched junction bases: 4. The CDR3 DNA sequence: TGCAGTGCATTACAGGGGAATGGCTACACCTTC. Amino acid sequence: CSALQGNGYTF.

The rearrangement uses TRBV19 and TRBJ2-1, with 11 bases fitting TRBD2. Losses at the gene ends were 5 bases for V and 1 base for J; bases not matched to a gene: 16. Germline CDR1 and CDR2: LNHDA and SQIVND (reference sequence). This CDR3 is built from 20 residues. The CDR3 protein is CASSPRLAGSLTRSYNEQFF. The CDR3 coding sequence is TGTGCCAGTAGTCCCCGACTAGCGGGATCGTTAACGCGATCCTACAATGAGCAGTTCTTC.

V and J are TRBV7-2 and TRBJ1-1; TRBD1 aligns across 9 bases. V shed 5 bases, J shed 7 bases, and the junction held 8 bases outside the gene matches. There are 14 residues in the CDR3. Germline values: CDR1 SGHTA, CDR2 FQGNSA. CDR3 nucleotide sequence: TGTGCCAGCAGCCTACAGGGGGCGCGAGGTGAAGCTTTCTTT. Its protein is CASSLQGARGEAFF.

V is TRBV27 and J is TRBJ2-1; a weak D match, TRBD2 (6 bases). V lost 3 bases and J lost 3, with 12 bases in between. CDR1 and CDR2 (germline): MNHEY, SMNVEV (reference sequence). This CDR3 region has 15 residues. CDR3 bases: TGTGCCAGCAGTTTCCTAGCGCGGCTCTACAATGAGCAGTTCTTC. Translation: CASSFLARLYNEQFF.

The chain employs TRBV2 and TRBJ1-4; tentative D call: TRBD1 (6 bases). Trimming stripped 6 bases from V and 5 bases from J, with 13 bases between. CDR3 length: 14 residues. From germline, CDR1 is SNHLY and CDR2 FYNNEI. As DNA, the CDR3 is TGTGCCAGCAGGGGGGACATAAGGAATGAAAAACTGTTTTTT. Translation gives CASRGDIRNEKLFF.

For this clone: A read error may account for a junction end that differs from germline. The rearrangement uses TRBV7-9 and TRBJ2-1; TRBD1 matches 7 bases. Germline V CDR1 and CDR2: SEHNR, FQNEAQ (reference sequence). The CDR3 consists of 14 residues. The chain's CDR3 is CASSLAGTVNEQFF. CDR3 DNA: TGTGCCAGCAGCCTAGCCGGGACAGTCAATGAGCAGTTCTTC.

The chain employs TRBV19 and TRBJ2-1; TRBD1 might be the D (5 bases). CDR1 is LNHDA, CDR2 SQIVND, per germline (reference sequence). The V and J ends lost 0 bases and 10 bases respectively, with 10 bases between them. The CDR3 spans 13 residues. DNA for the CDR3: TGTGCCAGTAGTATAGATCAGGGCTGGGAGCAGTTCTTC. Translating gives CASSIDQGWEQFF.

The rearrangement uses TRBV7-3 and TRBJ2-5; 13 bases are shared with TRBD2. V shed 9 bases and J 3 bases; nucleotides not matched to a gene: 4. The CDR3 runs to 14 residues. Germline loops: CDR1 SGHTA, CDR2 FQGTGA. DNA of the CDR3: TGTGCCAGTACTAGCGGGGGGGAGAAAGAGACCCAGTACTTC. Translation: CASTSGGEKETQYF.